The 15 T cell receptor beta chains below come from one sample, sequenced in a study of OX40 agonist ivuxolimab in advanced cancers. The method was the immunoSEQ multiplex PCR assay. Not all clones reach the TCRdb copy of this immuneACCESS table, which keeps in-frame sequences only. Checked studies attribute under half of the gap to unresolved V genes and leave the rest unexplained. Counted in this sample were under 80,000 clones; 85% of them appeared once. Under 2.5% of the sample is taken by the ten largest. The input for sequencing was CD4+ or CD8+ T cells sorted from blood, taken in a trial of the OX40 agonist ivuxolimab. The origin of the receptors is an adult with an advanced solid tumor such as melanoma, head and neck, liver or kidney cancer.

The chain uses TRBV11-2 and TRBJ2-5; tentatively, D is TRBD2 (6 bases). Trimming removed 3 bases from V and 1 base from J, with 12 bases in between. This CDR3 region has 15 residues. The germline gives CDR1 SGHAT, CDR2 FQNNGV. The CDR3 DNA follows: TGTGCCAGCAGCTTTGTGAGCGGGTCCCAAGAGACCCAGTACTTC. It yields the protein CASSFVSGSQETQYF.

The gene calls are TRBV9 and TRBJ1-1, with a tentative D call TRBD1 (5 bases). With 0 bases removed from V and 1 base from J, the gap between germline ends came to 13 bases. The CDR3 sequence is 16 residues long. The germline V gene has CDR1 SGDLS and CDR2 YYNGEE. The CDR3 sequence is CASSVGGPRSNTEAFF. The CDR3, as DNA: TGTGCCAGCAGCGTAGGGGGCCCCAGGTCGAACACTGAAGCTTTCTTT.

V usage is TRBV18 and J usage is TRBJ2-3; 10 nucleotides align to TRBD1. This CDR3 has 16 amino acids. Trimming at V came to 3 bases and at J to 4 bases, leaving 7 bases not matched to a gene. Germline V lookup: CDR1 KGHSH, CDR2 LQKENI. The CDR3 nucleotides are TGTGCCAGCTCACCCCGACAGGGGGCTAGGGCAGATACGCAGTATTTT. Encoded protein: CASSPRQGARADTQYF.

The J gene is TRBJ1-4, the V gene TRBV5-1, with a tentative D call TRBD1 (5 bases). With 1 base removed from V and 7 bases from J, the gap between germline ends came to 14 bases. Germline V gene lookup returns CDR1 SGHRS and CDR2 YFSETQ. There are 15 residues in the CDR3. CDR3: CASSLQWPGGEKLFF. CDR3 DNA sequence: TGCGCCAGCAGCTTGCAGTGGCCTGGGGGTGAAAAACTGTTTTTT.

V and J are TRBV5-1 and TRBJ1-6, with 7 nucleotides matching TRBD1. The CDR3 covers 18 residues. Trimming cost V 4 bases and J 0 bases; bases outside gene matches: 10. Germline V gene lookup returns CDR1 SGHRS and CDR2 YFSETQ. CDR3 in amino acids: CASSAPTGLPSYNSPLHF. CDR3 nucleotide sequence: TGCGCCAGCAGCGCTCCGACAGGGCTTCCCTCCTATAATTCACCCCTCCACTTT.

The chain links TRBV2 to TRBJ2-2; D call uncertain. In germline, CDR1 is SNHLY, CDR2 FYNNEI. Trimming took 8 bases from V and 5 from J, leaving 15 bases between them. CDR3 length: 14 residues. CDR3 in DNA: TGTGCCAGCCACTTATTCAGCGCTACCGGGGAGCTGTTTTTT. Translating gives CASHLFSATGELFF.

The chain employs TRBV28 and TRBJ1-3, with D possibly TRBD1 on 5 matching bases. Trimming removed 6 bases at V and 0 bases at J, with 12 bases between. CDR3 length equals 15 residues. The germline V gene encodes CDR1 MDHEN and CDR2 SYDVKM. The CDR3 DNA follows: TGTGCCAGCAGCTCTGACAGCGGCTCTGGAAACACCATATATTTT. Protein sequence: CASSSDSGSGNTIYF.

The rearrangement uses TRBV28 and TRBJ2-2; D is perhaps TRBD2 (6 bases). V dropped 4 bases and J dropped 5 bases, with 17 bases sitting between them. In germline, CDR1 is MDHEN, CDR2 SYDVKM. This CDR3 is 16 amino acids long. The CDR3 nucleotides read TGTGCCAGCAGTTCCGGGACTCCCAGCGGAACCGGGGAGCTGTTTTTT. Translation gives CASSSGTPSGTGELFF. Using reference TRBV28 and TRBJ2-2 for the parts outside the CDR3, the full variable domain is DVKVTQSSRYLVKRTGEKVFLECVQDMDHENMFWYRQDPGLGLRLIYFSYDVKMKEKGDIPEGYSVSREKKERFSLILESASTNQTSMYLCASSSGTPSGTGELFFGEGSRLTVL.

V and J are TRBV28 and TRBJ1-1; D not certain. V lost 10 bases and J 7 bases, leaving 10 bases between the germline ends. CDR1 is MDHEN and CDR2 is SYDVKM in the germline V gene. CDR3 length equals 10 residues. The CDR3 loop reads CATLDYEAFF. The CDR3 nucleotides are TGTGCCACCCTGGATTATGAAGCTTTCTTT.

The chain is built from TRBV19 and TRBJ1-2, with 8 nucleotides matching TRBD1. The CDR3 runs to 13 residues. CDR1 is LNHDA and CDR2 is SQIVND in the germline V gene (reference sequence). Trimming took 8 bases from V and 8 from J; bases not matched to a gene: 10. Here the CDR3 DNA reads TGTGCCAGTCGAAAGGACAGGGTGGGAGGCTACACCTTC. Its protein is CASRKDRVGGYTF. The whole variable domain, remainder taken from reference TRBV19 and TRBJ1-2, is DGGITQSPKYLFRKEGQNVTLSCEQNLNHDAMYWYRQDPGQGLRLIYYSQIVNDFQKGDIAEGYSVSREKKESFPLTVTSAQKNPTAFYLCASRKDRVGGYTFGSGTRLTVV.

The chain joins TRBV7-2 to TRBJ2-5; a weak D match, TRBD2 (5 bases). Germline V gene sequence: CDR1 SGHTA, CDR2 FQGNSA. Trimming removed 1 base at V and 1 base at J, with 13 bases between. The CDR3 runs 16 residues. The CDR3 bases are TGTGCCAGCAGCTTAGGCTTTCCTGGGAGCCAAGAGACCCAGTACTTC. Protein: CASSLGFPGSQETQYF.

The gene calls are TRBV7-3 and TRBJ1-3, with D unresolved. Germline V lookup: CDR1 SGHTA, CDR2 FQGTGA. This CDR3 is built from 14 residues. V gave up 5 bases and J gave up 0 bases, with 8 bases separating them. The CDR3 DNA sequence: TGTGCCAGCAGCCCTGCGAGCTCTGGAAACACCATATATTTT. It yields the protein CASSPASSGNTIYF.

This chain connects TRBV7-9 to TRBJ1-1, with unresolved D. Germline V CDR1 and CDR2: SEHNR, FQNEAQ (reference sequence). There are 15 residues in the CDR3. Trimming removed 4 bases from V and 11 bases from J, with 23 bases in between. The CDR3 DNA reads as TGTGCCAGCAGCTCCGGGGTAGGAAATTTTGGGTTGGCTTTCTTT. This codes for CASSSGVGNFGLAFF.

This chain's CDR3 is CASSPPSGARHEQYF. The CDR3 DNA reads TGTGCCAGCTCACCACCTTCCGGGGCTCGACACGAGCAGTACTTC. The chain employs TRBV18 and TRBJ2-7; possibly TRBD1 or TRBD2 for D (5 bases each). Trimming pared 0 bases from V and 5 bases from J, leaving 14 bases between. This CDR3 region has 15 residues. The V gene's germline CDR1 is KGHSH and CDR2 LQKENI.

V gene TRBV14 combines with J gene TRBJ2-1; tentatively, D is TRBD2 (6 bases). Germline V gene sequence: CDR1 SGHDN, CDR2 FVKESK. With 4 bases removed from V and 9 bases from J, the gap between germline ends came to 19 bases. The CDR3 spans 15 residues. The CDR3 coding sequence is TGTGCCAGCAGCCCACCGGGACTGGGCCGGAGTGAGCAGTTCTTC. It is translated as CASSPPGLGRSEQFF.